This T cell receptor (beta chain) was found in a study of OX40 agonist ivuxolimab in advanced cancers. Study at large: The treatment was a fully human IgG2 OX40 agonist, ivuxolimab. Among those treated, three patients had partial responses, one with hepatocellular carcinoma and two with cutaneous melanoma.

Germline CDR1 and CDR2: LNHDA and SQIVND (reference sequence). V was trimmed by 4 bases and J by 10 bases, leaving 11 bases between them. This CDR3 spans 12 amino acids. Libraries were prepared by immunoSEQ multiplex PCR; TCRdb keeps only in-frame clonotypes and omits some of them. This table holds about 71,000 clones, around 94% found once. The sample consisted of CD4+ or CD8+ T cells sorted from blood, taken in a trial of the OX40 agonist ivuxolimab. The TCR comes from an adult with an advanced solid tumor such as melanoma, head and neck, liver or kidney cancer. The V gene is TRBV19, the J gene TRBJ2-1; no firm D call. The CDR3 reads CASSTLVGEQFF. The CDR3 region has the DNA TGTGCCAGTAGTACCTTAGTCGGGGAGCAGTTCTTC.